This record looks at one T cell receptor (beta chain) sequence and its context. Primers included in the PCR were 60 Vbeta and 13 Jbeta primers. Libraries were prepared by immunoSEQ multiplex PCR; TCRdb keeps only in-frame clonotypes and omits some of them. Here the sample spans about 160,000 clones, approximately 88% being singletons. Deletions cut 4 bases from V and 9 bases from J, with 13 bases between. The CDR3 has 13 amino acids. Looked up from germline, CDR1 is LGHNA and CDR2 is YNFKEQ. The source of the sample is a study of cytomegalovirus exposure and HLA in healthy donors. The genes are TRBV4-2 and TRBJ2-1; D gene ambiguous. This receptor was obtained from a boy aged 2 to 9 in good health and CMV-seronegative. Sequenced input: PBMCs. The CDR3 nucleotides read TGTGCCAGCAGCCCTCTGCTTCTTAGTGAGCAGTTCTTC. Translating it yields CASSPLLLSEQFF.